This TCR beta chain was recovered during a study of blood T cell repertoires in COVID-19. Across the study: COVID-19 samples collected from the United States, Italy and Spain covered acute and convalescent phases. The analysed material was cDNA or gDNA that came from T cells, B-cell-depleted T cells, or PBMCs.

As processed by the authors: Amplified reference gene primers provided the basis for estimating nucleated cell counts. Libraries were prepared by immunoSEQ multiplex PCR; TCRdb keeps only in-frame clonotypes and omits some of them. V, J and clone size reflect that table, while D and trimming were determined from the DNA. The data hold 250,000 or so clones, with roughly 86% observed a single time. This clone was found once. Trimming left V 0 bases short and J 9 bases short, with 8 bases between. The CDR3 is 12 amino acids. Germline loops: CDR1 SGHAT, CDR2 FQNNGV. The TCR sequence derives from an older woman with acute or convalescent COVID-19. The sequenced material came from peripheral blood. V usage is TRBV11-2 and J usage is TRBJ1-1, with TRBD1 as a possible D gene (5 bases). This chain's CDR3 is CASSLDWGQAFF. The CDR3 DNA sequence: TGTGCCAGCAGCTTAGATTGGGGCCAAGCTTTCTTT.